This note documents a single T cell receptor beta chain sequence. This entry belongs to a study of T cell changes during pregnancy in multiple sclerosis. The table came from immunoSEQ multiplex PCR; TCRdb's copy has only in-frame clones and leaves some out. The table lists 50,000 to 75,000 clones, roughly 89% of them singletons, with 2% to 2.5% in the top ten. The CDR3 spans 14 residues. Germline values: CDR1 ENHRY, CDR2 SYGVKD. The J segment lost 4 bases and the V segment lost 4 bases, leaving 3 bases of the junction unmatched. This chain uses TRBV10-3 with TRBJ1-2; 10 bases line up with TRBD1. The sequenced sample was peripheral blood, obtained in the third trimester of pregnancy. The source of this sequence is a female donor in good health, enrolled as a control in a pregnancy study. In DNA, the CDR3 is TGTGCCATCAGTGCGGACAGGGGGGGCTATGGCTACACCTTC. It is translated as CAISADRGGYGYTF.